This T cell receptor beta chain came from a study of blood T cells in healthy people across ages. Each sample used at least 6 million PBMCs. Study results and caveats: Higher diversity, along with more naive CD4+ cells, distinguished long-lived donors from aged donors.

The authors ran a second PCR of about 6 to 11 cycles using a sample-barcoded 5' primer and a J-beta primer mix. Every cDNA was tagged by a template-switch adaptor with 12 random nucleotides. Samples each returned at least 2.5 million CDR3-containing paired-end reads. TCRdb called the 5' RACE reads again in MiXCR, with one record for every CDR3 protein. The sample carries around 1.5 million distinct CDR3 sequences, about 32% recorded once. The CDR3 has 13 residues. Germline V gene sequence: CDR1 SGHKS, CDR2 YYEKEE (reference sequence). A word on this clonotype: Its antigen is undetermined. One end of the junction is discordant with germline, which a read error may explain.

The chain links TRBV5-5 to TRBJ1-4, with D hard to call. The receptor was derived from a woman aged 25 to 39 in good health. Sequencing input: blood. The CDR3 DNA is TGTGCCAGCAGCTTGGTCGGTGGTGAAAAACTGCTTTTT. Amino acids: CASSLVGGEKLLF. The complete variable domain, with remaining parts taken from reference TRBV5-5 and TRBJ1-4, reads DAGVTQSPTHLIKTRGQQVTLRCSPISGHKSVSWYQQVLGQGPQFIFQYYEKEERGRGNFPDRFSARQFPNYSSELNVNALLLGDSALYLCASSLVGGEKLLFGSGTQLSVL.